A single sample gave rise to the 30 T cell receptor beta chains below, sequenced in a study of cytomegalovirus exposure and HLA in healthy donors. The PCR had 60 Vbeta and 13 Jbeta primers. Data came from immunoSEQ multiplex PCR; TCRdb stores just in-frame clones and leaves some out. Of more than 150,000 clones in the sample, roughly 80% were seen once. The sequenced material came from PBMCs. The receptors shown here come from a boy between 2 and 15 years old in good health and CMV-seronegative.

This clone was found once. The V gene is TRBV4-1, the J gene TRBJ1-4; maybe TRBD1 (6 bases). There are 15 residues in the CDR3. Per the germline V gene, CDR1 is MGHRA and CDR2 is YSYEKL. The V end lost 0 bases, the J end lost 3 bases, and 8 bases lay between the germline ends. CDR3 loop: CASSQDPGANEKLFF. The CDR3 coding sequence is TGCGCCAGCAGCCAAGATCCAGGGGCTAATGAAAAACTGTTTTTT.

This chain uses TRBV29-1 with TRBJ1-4, with TRBD1 matching over 8 bases. The CDR3 sequence is 12 residues long. Germline CDR1 and CDR2: SQVTM and ANQGSEA. V dropped 7 bases and J dropped 6; count of bases not matched to a gene: 4. The CDR3 is CSGTDRDEKLFF. The CDR3, as DNA: TGCAGCGGGACGGACAGGGATGAAAAACTGTTTTTT.

This clone came up a few times. The chain employs TRBV2 and TRBJ1-4; D gene unclear. The germline V gene has CDR1 SNHLY and CDR2 FYNNEI. The CDR3 sequence is 15 residues long. V was cut by 5 bases and J by 0 bases, with 10 bases left in between. CDR3 sequence: CASSPPGATNEKLFF. The DNA for the CDR3 is TGTGCCAGCAGTCCCCCAGGCGCAACTAATGAAAAACTGTTTTTT.

The CDR3 protein is CASSPQRGTDTQYF. Here the CDR3 DNA reads TGTGCCAGCTCACCACAGAGAGGAACAGATACGCAGTATTTT. The genes are TRBV18 and TRBJ2-3; unclear D gene. CDR1 KGHSH and CDR2 LQKENI come from the germline V gene. Trimming took off 1 base at V and 3 bases at J, with 8 bases between the two ends. The CDR3 has 14 residues. The whole variable domain, filled in from reference TRBV18 and TRBJ2-3, reads NAGVMQNPRHLVRRRGQEARLRCSPMKGHSHVYWYRQLPEEGLKFMVYLQKENIIDESGMPKERFSAEFPKEGPSILRIQQVVRGDSAAYFCASSPQRGTDTQYFGPGTRLTVL.

The chain joins TRBV2 to TRBJ2-5, with 7 bases lining up with TRBD1. The length of the CDR3 is 13 residues. Germline trimming cut 6 bases from V and 6 bases from J; bases unmatched to any gene: 7. The germline V gene encodes CDR1 SNHLY and CDR2 FYNNEI. Here the CDR3 reads CASSDWDSKTQYF. CDR3 nucleotides: TGTGCCAGCAGCGACTGGGACAGTAAGACCCAGTACTTC.

V usage is TRBV27 and J usage is TRBJ1-5, with 7 bases identical to TRBD1. The trim removed 8 bases at V and 0 bases at J, leaving 4 bases unmatched. The CDR3 is 14 amino acids. Germline V gene data show CDR1 as MNHEY and CDR2 as SMNVEV (reference sequence). The CDR3 DNA reads as TGTGCCAGCCATGACAGGGATAGCAATCAGCCCCAGCATTTT. Encoded protein: CASHDRDSNQPQHF.

This chain uses TRBV5-1 with TRBJ1-2, with D maybe TRBD1 (6 bases). The germline CDR1 and CDR2 sequences are SGHRS and YFSETQ. The CDR3 contains 14 residues. With 1 base removed from V and 6 bases from J, the gap between germline ends came to 13 bases. CDR3 region: CASSLQGIEDGYTF. For the CDR3, the DNA is TGCGCCAGCAGCTTGCAGGGGATAGAGGATGGCTACACCTTC.

V is TRBV4-2 and J is TRBJ2-7; TRBD2 matches 13 bases. CDR1 and CDR2 from the germline V gene are LGHNA and YNFKEQ. V shed 8 bases, J shed 3 bases, and the junction held 7 bases outside the gene matches. The CDR3 is 15 amino acids. Here the CDR3 reads CASSGLAGEFYEQYF. CDR3 bases: TGTGCCAGCTCCGGACTAGCGGGAGAGTTCTACGAGCAGTACTTC.

The chain joins TRBV5-1 to TRBJ2-1; 10 nucleotides align to TRBD2. CDR3 length equals 13 residues. Germline lookup yields CDR1 SGHRS and CDR2 YFSETQ. V lost 4 bases to trimming and J lost 13 bases; unmatched junction nucleotides: 8. CDR3 DNA sequence: TGCGCCAGCAGCATGAGGACTAGCGGAAGACAGTTCTTC. This translates into CASSMRTSGRQFF.

This clone was counted a few times. This chain links TRBV6-5 with TRBJ1-4; TRBD1 is a possible D gene (5 bases). Deletions cut 6 bases from V and 8 bases from J, with 13 bases between. Germline V CDR1 and CDR2: MNHEY, SVGAGI. The CDR3 runs to 13 residues. CDR3 protein: CASRGAEREKLFF. The CDR3 DNA reads TGTGCCAGCAGAGGGGCTGAAAGGGAAAAACTGTTTTTT.

This clone was seen a few times. The chain links TRBV6-1 to TRBJ1-5; no clear D. Germline V CDR1 and CDR2: MNHNS, SASEGT. V shed 6 bases and J shed 7 bases, with 13 bases lying between them. The CDR3 is 13 amino acids. The CDR3 region has the DNA TGTGCCAGCAGCGGGAACAGAGAACAGCCCCAGCATTTT. The encoded protein is CASSGNREQPQHF.

The V call is TRBV25-1, the J call TRBJ2-1; 9 bases map to TRBD2. Germline assignment: CDR1 MGHDK and CDR2 SYGVNS. The trim removed 6 bases at V and 7 bases at J, leaving 7 bases unmatched. This CDR3 has 14 residues. CDR3 bases: TGTGCCAGCAGGCCGCGGGAGGGCCAGAATGAGCAGTTCTTC. Its translation: CASRPREGQNEQFF.

The J gene is TRBJ1-5, the V gene TRBV15; TRBD1 might be the D (5 bases). V was trimmed by 4 bases and J by 4 bases, leaving 8 bases between them. This CDR3 comprises 13 residues. Germline V CDR1 and CDR2: LNHNV, YYDKDF (reference sequence). The CDR3 DNA reads as TGTGCCACCAGCAAACAGGTAAATCAGCCCCAGCATTTT. As protein: CATSKQVNQPQHF.

V and J are TRBV5-1 and TRBJ2-5; D remains ambiguous. The V gene lost 2 bases and the J gene lost 2 bases, with 7 bases spanning the gap. The germline gives CDR1 SGHRS, CDR2 YFSETQ. The CDR3 is 13 amino acids. The CDR3 spells CASSFSRQETQYF. The CDR3 coding sequence is TGCGCCAGCAGCTTCTCGCGACAAGAGACCCAGTACTTC. The complete variable domain, with remaining parts taken from reference TRBV5-1 and TRBJ2-5, reads KAGVTQTPRYLIKTRGQQVTLSCSPISGHRSVSWYQQTPGQGLQFLFEYFSETQRNKGNFPGRFSGRQFSNSRSEMNVSTLELGDSALYLCASSFSRQETQYFGPGTRLLVL.

The chain has TRBV10-1 and TRBJ2-2; D might be TRBD1 (6 bases). Germline V CDR1 and CDR2: WNHNN, SYGVQD (reference sequence). This CDR3 region has 14 residues. Trimming took 5 bases from V and 3 from J, leaving 10 bases between them. CDR3 nucleotide sequence: TGCGCCAGCAGTCGGTCAGGGGACACCGGGGAGCTGTTTTTT. It specifies CASSRSGDTGELFF.

The V call is TRBV5-4, the J call TRBJ1-2; 8 bases match TRBD1. Looked up from germline, CDR1 is SGHNT and CDR2 is YYREEE (reference sequence). CDR3 size: 18 residues. The V segment lost 2 bases and the J segment 2 bases; nucleotides outside the gene matches: 14. The CDR3 reads CASSFSLLRTGTNYGYTF. CDR3 in DNA: TGTGCCAGCAGCTTTTCCCTTTTACGGACAGGGACGAACTATGGCTACACCTTC.

J is TRBJ1-1 and V is TRBV27; 8 nucleotides agree with TRBD1. Trimming removed 4 bases from V and 4 bases from J; junction bases left unmatched: 5. CDR1 is MNHEY and CDR2 is SMNVEV in the germline V gene (reference sequence). The CDR3 sequence is 14 residues long. The DNA for the CDR3 is TGTGCCAGCAGTTCCGACAGGGGATTCACTGAAGCTTTCTTT. Its translation: CASSSDRGFTEAFF.

The chain carries TRBV6-5 and TRBJ1-2; D gene unclear. CDR3 length: 12 residues. The V gene's germline CDR1 is MNHEY and CDR2 SVGAGI. V was trimmed by 0 bases and J by 11 bases, leaving 10 bases between them. CDR3 amino acids: CASSYSGDAYTF. As DNA, the CDR3 is TGTGCCAGCAGTTACTCGGGCGACGCGTACACCTTC.

The V and J genes are TRBV10-2 and TRBJ2-7, with no clear D. The V end lost 3 bases, the J end lost 3 bases, and 3 bases lay between the germline ends. CDR3 size: 11 residues. Germline V gene sequence: CDR1 WSHSY, CDR2 SAAADI. DNA for the CDR3: TGCGCCAGCAGTGACTTCTACGAGCAGTACTTC. This codes for CASSDFYEQYF.

CDR3 in DNA: TGCGCCAGCAGCTTGGGTAGGGGCCTTGAGCAGTTCTTC. Protein: CASSLGRGLEQFF. This rearrangement joins TRBV5-1 to TRBJ2-1; D may be TRBD1 (5 bases). This CDR3 has 13 residues. Trimming removed 0 bases from V and 9 bases from J, with 10 bases in between. Per the germline V gene, CDR1 is SGHRS and CDR2 is YFSETQ.

J is TRBJ2-5 and V is TRBV6-5; possible D gene TRBD2, 6 bases. V gave up 10 bases and J gave up 2 bases, with 14 bases separating them. Germline-derived CDR1 and CDR2 are MNHEY and SVGAGI. CDR3 size: 13 residues. CDR3 sequence: CATTLGGQETQYF. In DNA form, the CDR3 reads TGTGCCACTACCTTAGGAGGGCAAGAGACCCAGTACTTC.

The rearrangement links TRBV5-4 to TRBJ2-1; 9 nucleotides match TRBD1. This CDR3 comprises 17 residues. Germline CDR1 reads SGHNT; CDR2 reads YYREEE (reference sequence). The ends lost 3 bases at V and 1 base at J; junction bases unmatched: 8. The DNA of the CDR3 is TGTGCCAGCAGCTCCGGACAGGGGCAACCATCCTACAATGAGCAGTTCTTC. Its translation is CASSSGQGQPSYNEQFF.

The CDR3 loop reads CASSYRQGINEQFF. CDR3 bases: TGTGCCAGCAGTTACCGGCAGGGTATCAATGAGCAGTTCTTC. The chain recombines TRBV6-5 with TRBJ2-1; the D gene is possibly TRBD1 (5 bases). CDR1 MNHEY and CDR2 SVGAGI come from the germline V gene. Trimming pared 2 bases from V and 6 bases from J, leaving 11 bases between. This CDR3 is 14 amino acids long.

The chain joins TRBV7-9 to TRBJ2-1; 11 positions agree with TRBD2. V gave up 4 bases and J gave up 5 bases; unmatched junction bases: 7. Per germline, CDR1 SEHNR and CDR2 FQNEAQ (reference sequence). The CDR3 has 16 amino acids. For the CDR3, the DNA is TGTGCCAGCAGCTCCCGGGAGGGACTAGCGGACAATGAGCAGTTCTTC. Translation gives CASSSREGLADNEQFF.

This rearrangement joins TRBV7-3 to TRBJ2-1; 11 positions agree with TRBD2. Germline values: CDR1 SGHTA, CDR2 FQGTGA. Trimming cost V 5 bases and J 5 bases; bases outside gene matches: 5. The CDR3 covers 15 residues. This CDR3 reads CASSRGTSGNNEQFF. For the CDR3, the DNA is TGTGCCAGCAGCCGTGGGACTAGCGGTAACAATGAGCAGTTCTTC.

This chain connects TRBV20-1 to TRBJ2-1, with D possibly TRBD1 on 5 matching bases. V lost 5 bases, J lost 6 bases, and 5 bases lay in between. CDR1 DFQATT and CDR2 SNEGSKA come from the germline V gene (reference sequence). The length of the CDR3 is 10 residues. In DNA form, the CDR3 reads TGCAGTGCTCAGGGCAATGAGCAGTTCTTC. Translated: CSAQGNEQFF.

This chain uses TRBV7-9 with TRBJ2-3; possible D gene TRBD2, 6 bases. V lost 7 bases to trimming and J lost 5 bases, with 19 bases between them. The CDR3 runs 15 residues. Germline loops: CDR1 SEHNR, CDR2 FQNEAQ (reference sequence). The CDR3 region is CASKSSVDLVDTQYF. CDR3 DNA sequence: TGTGCCAGCAAATCTAGCGTAGATTTAGTAGATACGCAGTATTTT.

The chain combines TRBV9 with TRBJ2-3, with TRBD2 matching over 14 bases. Germline V gene sequence: CDR1 SGDLS, CDR2 YYNGEE. The V segment lost 3 bases and the J segment 6 bases; nucleotides outside the gene matches: 3. The CDR3 is made up of 15 amino acids. DNA for the CDR3: TGTGCCAGCAGCGGGGGACTAGCGGGGGCGGATACGCAGTATTTT. This gives the protein CASSGGLAGADTQYF.

The chain combines TRBV5-1 with TRBJ2-5; D not certain. Per the germline V gene, CDR1 is SGHRS and CDR2 is YFSETQ. Between the trimmed V and J ends, which lost 8 bases and 1 base, there was a span of 6 bases. This CDR3 is 11 amino acids long. CDR3 DNA sequence: TGCGCCAGTCTTTTCCAAGAGACCCAGTACTTC. Translation gives CASLFQETQYF.

The V call is TRBV7-3, the J call TRBJ2-3, with D possibly matching TRBD1 (5 bases). In germline, CDR1 is SGHTA, CDR2 FQGTGA. The V gene lost 3 bases and the J gene lost 2 bases, with 12 bases spanning the gap. This CDR3 contains 15 residues. In DNA form, the CDR3 reads TGTGCCAGCAGCTTGGGGCAGCTTTCCACAGATACGCAGTATTTT. Protein: CASSLGQLSTDTQYF.